This T cell receptor (beta chain) was recovered during a study of blood T cell repertoires in COVID-19. Those who participated ranged in age from about 18 to 89 years and resided in about two dozen US areas. Assay: immunoSEQ multiplex PCR; the TCRdb copy retains only in-frame clones and omits some. The sample has 250,000 to 350,000 clones, roughly 90% seen once. This sequence was found in a woman under 40 who had recovered from COVID-19. Sequencing was done on a sample of PBMCs or T cells enriched from blood (not recorded which).

CDR3 loop: CASSVGRTGIETQYF. CDR3 bases: TGTGCCAGCAGCGTAGGTAGGACAGGGATAGAGACCCAGTACTTC. The chain couples TRBV9 to TRBJ2-5, with 8 bases aligning to TRBD1. Germline-derived CDR1 and CDR2 are SGDLS and YYNGEE. The CDR3 extends over 15 amino acids. The ends lost 0 bases at V and 4 bases at J; junction bases unmatched: 5.